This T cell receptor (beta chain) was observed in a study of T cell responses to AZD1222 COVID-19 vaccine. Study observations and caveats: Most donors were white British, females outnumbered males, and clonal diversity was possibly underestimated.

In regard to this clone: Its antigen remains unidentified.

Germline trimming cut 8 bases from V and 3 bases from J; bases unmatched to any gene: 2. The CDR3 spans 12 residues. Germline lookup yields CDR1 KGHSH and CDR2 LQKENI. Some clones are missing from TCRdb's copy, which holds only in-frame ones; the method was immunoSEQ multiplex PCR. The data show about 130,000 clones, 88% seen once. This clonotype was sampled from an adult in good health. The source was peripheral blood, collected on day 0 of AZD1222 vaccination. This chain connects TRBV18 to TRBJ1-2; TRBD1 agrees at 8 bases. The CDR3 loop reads CASAGQDYGYTF. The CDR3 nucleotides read TGTGCCAGCGCGGGACAGGACTATGGCTACACCTTC.